The clone carrying this T cell receptor beta chain was seen ten or more times. The sequence runs out 3 residues before the end of the CDR3; the remainder is reconstructed from the germline J gene. The sample originates from a study of T cell clonality in common variable immunodeficiency. TCRdb's table, derived via immunoSEQ multiplex PCR, lists solely in-frame clones and lacks some. This sample comprises approximately 44,000 clones, none seen once only. This CDR3 is 18 amino acids long. Germline values: CDR1 SGHDN, CDR2 FVKESK. V was trimmed by 0 bases and J by 4 bases, leaving 19 bases between them. The sequence was collected from a person between 18 and 69 years old in good health. Material: peripheral blood mononuclear cells. The chain employs TRBV14 and TRBJ2-4; the D is unclear. The CDR3 bases that were read are TGTGCCAGCAGCCAAGATCTCCCCGCGACTGGTATTAAAAACATT. Its protein is CASSQDLPATGIKNI. The whole CDR3 is CASSQDLPATGIKNIQYF.